Each of the 32 T cell receptor beta chains below was sequenced from the same sample in a study of blood T cells in healthy people across ages. A second PCR of roughly 7 to 11 cycles used a sample-barcoded 5' primer and a J-beta primer mix. TCRdb processed the 5' RACE reads anew with MiXCR; each CDR3 protein has one entry. The sample includes fewer than 1,000,000 distinct CDR3 sequences, about half seen only once; the top ten take 18%. The sequenced sample consisted of blood. The receptors stem from a man aged 80 or over in good health.

This chain joins TRBV7-2 and TRBJ2-5, with 10 bases matching TRBD2. Judging by the DNA end, TRBJ2-7 fits better; the J call may be wrong. There are 15 residues in the CDR3. Germline CDR1 reads SGHTA; CDR2 reads FQGNSA. CDR3: CASTRLAGPPYEQYF. The CDR3 coding sequence is TGTGCCAGCACGCGACTAGCGGGCCCACCCTACGAGCAGTACTTC.

This clonotype was recorded at least ten times. The rearrangement uses TRBV4-1 and TRBJ2-7; tentatively, D is TRBD1 (5 bases). V gave up 0 bases and J gave up 4 bases, with 10 bases separating them. CDR1 is MGHRA and CDR2 is YSYEKL in the germline V gene. The CDR3 covers 14 residues. CDR3 nucleotide sequence: TGCGCCAGCAGCCAAGACAGGGTATCTTACGAGCAGTACTTC. Amino acids: CASSQDRVSYEQYF.

About this clonotype itself: Being one base from a much bigger clone, this may be a read error. The J gene is TRBJ2-1, the V gene TRBV20-1, with a tentative D call TRBD1 (7 bases). CDR1 is DFQATT and CDR2 is SNEGSKA in the germline V gene (reference sequence). The ends were cut back, 1 base at V and 13 bases at J, with 29 bases in the middle. This CDR3 is built from 17 residues. The CDR3 DNA follows: TGCAGTGCTAGAGGAGGGGGCCAGGGCGGGGCAATCGAGACCCAGTTCTTC. Translating it yields CSARGGGQGGAIETQFF.

The V call is TRBV2, the J call TRBJ1-4; D is uncertain. Germline V gene lookup returns CDR1 SNHLY and CDR2 FYNNEI. The CDR3 is 14 amino acids. The germline V and J ends were trimmed by 3 bases and 5 bases, with 10 bases remaining between them. The CDR3 sequence: CASSDDNYNEKLFF. The CDR3 DNA reads TGTGCCAGCAGTGATGACAACTACAATGAAAAACTGTTTTTT.

This clonotype was counted only a few times. This chain uses TRBV5-1 with TRBJ2-7; either TRBD1 or TRBD2 may supply D (5 bases each). This CDR3 contains 14 residues. The germline gives CDR1 SGHRS, CDR2 YFSETQ. V was cut by 4 bases and J by 0 bases, with 11 bases left in between. The CDR3 DNA follows: TGCGCCAGCAGCAGGGACGGCCGCTCCTACGAGCAGTACTTC. It translates to CASSRDGRSYEQYF.

A few counts support this clonotype. The V and J genes are TRBV7-2 and TRBJ2-3; 7 positions agree with TRBD2. The ends lost 5 bases at V and 2 bases at J; junction bases unmatched: 10. Germline V CDR1 and CDR2: SGHTA, FQGNSA. CDR3 size: 16 residues. The CDR3 is CASSDVGGGYTDTQYF. CDR3 nucleotide sequence: TGTGCCAGCAGCGACGTCGGGGGAGGGTACACAGATACGCAGTATTTT.

The genes are TRBV4-3 and TRBJ2-7; TRBD1 is a possible D gene (6 bases). V lost 0 bases to trimming and J lost 4 bases, with 10 bases between them. The CDR3 consists of 14 residues. CDR1 is LGHNA and CDR2 is YSLEER in the germline V gene. The CDR3 DNA follows: TGCGCCAGCAGCCAAGATCCCAGGGGTTACGAGCAGTACTTC. This gives the protein CASSQDPRGYEQYF.

The sample holds one count of this clonotype. The chain carries TRBV20-1 and TRBJ2-1; 11 bases are shared with TRBD2. The J segment lost 5 bases and the V segment lost 7 bases, leaving 7 bases of the junction unmatched. CDR3 length equals 14 residues. Germline CDR1 reads DFQATT; CDR2 reads SNEGSKA (reference sequence). CDR3 in amino acids: CSVPRSGRDNEQFF. CDR3 coding DNA: TGCAGTGTTCCCCGTAGCGGGAGGGACAATGAGCAGTTCTTC.

In this sample, this clonotype turned up many times. V usage is TRBV12-3 or TRBV12-4 and J usage is TRBJ2-7, with TRBD1 matching 8 bases. J lost 6 bases, V lost 2 bases, and 6 bases had no gene match. This CDR3 has 14 amino acids. The CDR3 DNA reads as TGTGCCAGCAGTTTAAGACAGGGGTTAGTCGAGCAGTACTTC. Amino acids: CASSLRQGLVEQYF.

Notes on this clonotype: This may come from a read error, since a much larger clone is one base off. J is TRBJ2-7 and V is TRBV21-1; TRBD2, as called in the table, went unchecked against the DNA. TRBV21-1 is assigned pseudogene status. The CDR3 covers 16 residues. CDR3 region: CASSKVSAGVPDEQYF. CDR3 nucleotides: TGTGCCAGCAGCAAAGTGTCGGCGGGAGTACCCGACGAGCAGTACTTC.

This chain connects TRBV5-6 to TRBJ2-3, with TRBD1 matching 7 bases. CDR3 length: 16 amino acids. J gave up 0 bases and V 3 bases, and 7 bases lay outside the gene matches. CDR1 SGHDT and CDR2 YYEEEE come from the germline V gene. The CDR3 region has the DNA TGTGCCAGCAGCTCTGGACAGGATCCTAGCACAGATACGCAGTATTTT. Translating gives CASSSGQDPSTDTQYF.

The chain couples TRBV30 to TRBJ1-4; 10 bases line up with TRBD1. The CDR3 is made up of 15 amino acids. Germline V gene lookup returns CDR1 GTSNPN and CDR2 SVGIG (reference sequence). V was pared by 2 bases and J by 7 bases, with 7 bases of the junction left unmatched. CDR3 loop: CAWSSVDRGGEKLFF. For the CDR3, the DNA is TGTGCCTGGAGTTCAGTGGACAGGGGGGGTGAAAAACTGTTTTTT. Full variable domain (remainder filled in from reference TRBV30 and TRBJ1-4): SQTIHQWPATLVQPVGSPLSLECTVEGTSNPNLYWYRQAAGRGLQLLFYSVGIGQISSEVPQNLSASRPQDRQFILSSKKLLLSDSGFYLCAWSSVDRGGEKLFFGSGTQLSVL.

This clonotype came up many times. A single base separates this from a much larger clone, so it may be a read error. The V gene is TRBV5-5, the J gene TRBJ1-6; D not resolved. This CDR3 comprises 15 residues. Germline V gene sequence: CDR1 SGHKS, CDR2 YYEKEE (reference sequence). The CDR3 loop reads CASSLDGANNSPPHF. The DNA of the CDR3 is TGTGCCAGCAGCTTAGACGGAGCCAATAATTCACCCCCCCACTTT.

The chain joins TRBV25-1 to TRBJ2-3; D is unclear. The CDR3 extends over 13 amino acids. Germline CDR1 MGHDK, CDR2 SYGVNS. V dropped 5 bases and J dropped 6 bases, with 12 bases sitting between them. CDR3 loop: CASSRNSADTQYF. The CDR3 coding sequence is TGTGCCAGCAGTCGGAACAGTGCGGATACGCAGTATTTT. Variable domain in full (rest from reference TRBV25-1 and TRBJ2-3): EADIYQTPRYLVIGTGKKITLECSQTMGHDKMYWYQQDPGMELHLIHYSYGVNSTEKGDLSSESTVSRIRTEHFPLTLESARPSHTSQYLCASSRNSADTQYFGPGTRLTVL.

This clonotype was counted a few times. The chain carries TRBV27 and TRBJ2-1; no reliable D call. V lost 2 bases and J 3 bases, leaving 5 bases between the germline ends. Germline lookup yields CDR1 MNHEY and CDR2 SMNVEV (reference sequence). This CDR3 is 13 amino acids long. The CDR3: CASSLNGYNEQFF. Here the CDR3 DNA reads TGTGCCAGCAGTTTAAATGGCTACAATGAGCAGTTCTTC.

This clonotype was picked up a small number of times. The V call is TRBV6-2 or TRBV6-3, the J call TRBJ1-2, with no clear D. The germline CDR1 and CDR2 sequences are MNHEY and SVGEGT. The CDR3 covers 15 residues. The V end lost 2 bases, the J end lost 3 bases, and 13 bases lay between the germline ends. CDR3 residues: CASSYPRVSDYGYTF. CDR3 in DNA: TGTGCCAGCAGTTACCCCCGGGTTTCGGACTATGGCTACACCTTC.

Turning to this clonotype: One end of the junction fails to match germline, which may point to a read error. The chain combines TRBV6-1 with TRBJ2-1; 12 nucleotides align to TRBD2. The CDR3 is made up of 18 amino acids. Per the germline V gene, CDR1 is MNHNS and CDR2 is SASEGT. The CDR3 loop reads CVSSLSPFGLAGLSEQFF. The CDR3 nucleotides are TGTGTCAGCAGTCTTTCCCCCTTCGGACTAGCGGGACTGAGTGAGCAGTTCTTC.

The genes are TRBV20-1 and TRBJ2-7; D perhaps matches TRBD2 (5 bases). The CDR3 covers 14 residues. Germline values: CDR1 DFQATT, CDR2 SNEGSKA (reference sequence). The ends were cut back, 1 base at V and 1 base at J, with 11 bases in the middle. The CDR3 DNA follows: TGCAGTGCTAGAGCCGGGGAAATATCCTACGAGCAGTACTTC. Translation gives CSARAGEISYEQYF.

This clonotype was counted only a few times. The chain recombines TRBV7-3 with TRBJ2-3; 9 bases align to TRBD2. CDR1 and CDR2 from the germline V gene are SGHTA and FQGTGA. The length of the CDR3 is 16 residues. V shed 3 bases and J 3 bases; nucleotides not matched to a gene: 7. The CDR3 protein is CASSFSGSRTTDTQYF. In DNA, the CDR3 is TGTGCCAGCAGCTTTAGCGGGAGTAGGACGACAGATACGCAGTATTTT.

This chain uses TRBV5-1 with TRBJ2-1; TRBD2 matches at 9 bases. Trimming took 4 bases from V and 4 from J; bases not matched to a gene: 6. The length of the CDR3 is 15 residues. CDR1 SGHRS and CDR2 YFSETQ come from the germline V gene. CDR3 DNA: TGCGCCAGCAGCCTCGGGACTAGCCAATACAATGAGCAGTTCTTC. Residues: CASSLGTSQYNEQFF.

CDR3 loop: CASSLDLPIDPYNEQFF. CDR3 DNA: TGTGCCAGCAGCTTAGATTTACCGATAGACCCCTACAATGAGCAGTTCTTC. This chain joins TRBV11-3 and TRBJ2-1; D not resolved. V lost 0 bases and J 2 bases, leaving 14 bases between the germline ends. Germline-derived CDR1 and CDR2 are SGHNT and YENEEA. The CDR3 contains 17 residues.

The V and J genes are TRBV2 and TRBJ2-3; tentatively, D is TRBD2 (6 bases). The length of the CDR3 is 15 residues. V lost 7 bases and J 1 base, leaving 15 bases between the germline ends. Germline loops: CDR1 SNHLY, CDR2 FYNNEI. CDR3 DNA: TGTGCCAGCACCCCACTCGGGGGAGGCACAGATACGCAGTATTTT. Protein product: CASTPLGGGTDTQYF.

The chain uses TRBV27 and TRBJ1-4, with D possibly being TRBD1 (6 bases). Deletions cut 6 bases from V and 0 bases from J, with 17 bases between. The CDR3 extends over 17 amino acids. The germline gives CDR1 MNHEY, CDR2 SMNVEV (reference sequence). Here the CDR3 DNA reads TGTGCCAGCAGCCCTGGGGGGACATTCCCAACTAATGAAAAACTGTTTTTT. This gives the protein CASSPGGTFPTNEKLFF.

With regard to this clonotype: A much larger clone differs from this one at a single base, so this may be a read error. The chain carries TRBV29-1 and TRBJ2-5; 13 nucleotides match TRBD2. V trimming: 6 bases; J trimming: 5 bases; junction bases outside the gene matches: 9. This CDR3 comprises 15 residues. The germline V gene has CDR1 SQVTM and CDR2 ANQGSEA. The CDR3: CSVRRTSGSNETQYF. In nucleotides, the CDR3 is TGCAGCGTAAGAAGGACTAGCGGGAGTAACGAGACCCAGTACTTC.

The chain employs TRBV5-5 and TRBJ2-1; 7 nucleotides agree with TRBD2. There are 16 residues in the CDR3. From germline, CDR1 is SGHKS and CDR2 YYEKEE (reference sequence). Germline trimming cut 0 bases from V and 7 bases from J; bases unmatched to any gene: 10. The CDR3 reads CASSLVASGFRNEQFF. CDR3 DNA: TGTGCCAGCAGCTTGGTCGCTAGCGGATTCAGAAATGAGCAGTTCTTC. Combining the CDR3 with reference TRBV5-5 and TRBJ2-1 gives the whole variable domain DAGVTQSPTHLIKTRGQQVTLRCSPISGHKSVSWYQQVLGQGPQFIFQYYEKEERGRGNFPDRFSARQFPNYSSELNVNALLLGDSALYLCASSLVASGFRNEQFFGPGTRLTVL.

This chain uses TRBV10-3 with TRBJ2-7; possibly TRBD1 for D (5 bases). Germline V lookup: CDR1 ENHRY, CDR2 SYGVKD. V was clipped by 4 bases and J by 0 bases, with 10 bases between them. This CDR3 contains 14 residues. As DNA, the CDR3 is TGTGCCATCAGTGGCAACAGGAGCTCCTACGAGCAGTACTTC. It translates to CAISGNRSSYEQYF.

This chain joins TRBV7-2 and TRBJ2-6; D call uncertain. CDR1 and CDR2 from the germline V gene are SGHTA and FQGNSA. Trimming removed 0 bases at V and 0 bases at J, with 6 bases between. The CDR3 has 16 residues. DNA for the CDR3: TGTGCCAGCAGCTTAGCGGCAAACTCTGGGGCCAACGTCCTGACTTTC. It yields the protein CASSLAANSGANVLTF.

The rearrangement links TRBV29-1 to TRBJ2-6; D remains ambiguous. Germline V gene sequence: CDR1 SQVTM, CDR2 ANQGSEA. V lost 7 bases to trimming and J lost 4 bases, with 11 bases between them. The CDR3 totals 13 residues. CDR3 DNA: TGCAGCGGCATCTCCCCCGGGGCCAACGTCCTGACTTTC. Protein: CSGISPGANVLTF.

This rearrangement joins TRBV20-1 to TRBJ2-1, with 9 nucleotides matching TRBD1. V shed 3 bases and J 3 bases; nucleotides not matched to a gene: 3. The germline gives CDR1 DFQATT, CDR2 SNEGSKA (reference sequence). There are 14 residues in the CDR3. CDR3 in DNA: TGCAGTGCTAGGAGACAGGGGGACTACAATGAGCAGTTCTTC. Translation gives CSARRQGDYNEQFF.

V is TRBV6-2 or TRBV6-3 and J is TRBJ2-7; 8 bases map to TRBD1. CDR3 size: 14 residues. Germline V gene data show CDR1 as MNHEY and CDR2 as SVGEGT. J was trimmed by 6 bases and V by 6 bases; bases with no gene match: 10. Written as DNA, the CDR3 is TGTGCCAGCAGCTCAAATCCGGACAGGGCCGAGCAGTACTTC. This codes for CASSSNPDRAEQYF.

The V call is TRBV27, the J call TRBJ2-7; 8 bases align to TRBD1. Germline V gene lookup returns CDR1 MNHEY and CDR2 SMNVEV (reference sequence). There are 14 residues in the CDR3. The trim removed 2 bases at V and 4 bases at J, leaving 4 bases unmatched. The CDR3 nucleotides read TGTGCCAGCAGTTTAATCGGGACAGGATACGAGCAGTACTTC. This codes for CASSLIGTGYEQYF.

The V gene is TRBV29-1, the J gene TRBJ2-1; D call uncertain. CDR3 length: 12 residues. From germline, CDR1 is SQVTM and CDR2 ANQGSEA. The V end was cut by 1 base, the J end by 4 bases, with 5 bases between. The DNA of the CDR3 is TGCAGCGTTGAAGTAGATTACAATGAGCAGTTCTTC. Amino acids: CSVEVDYNEQFF.